A single count supports the clone carrying this TCR beta chain. The entry originates in a study of blood T cell repertoires in COVID-19. Study details: Sites across the United States, Italy and Spain contributed samples from acute and convalescent COVID-19.

Libraries were prepared by immunoSEQ multiplex PCR; TCRdb keeps only in-frame clonotypes and omits some of them. The sample lists 150,000 to 200,000 clones; 80% to 90% were seen once. Germline assignment: CDR1 SNHLY and CDR2 FYNNEI. The CDR3 has 18 amino acids. V shed 2 bases and J shed 0 bases, with 19 bases lying between them. The receptor's source is a woman younger than 35 who had recovered from COVID-19. The chain links TRBV2 to TRBJ1-1; weak D call: TRBD1 (6 bases). The sequencing sample was made of peripheral blood. CDR3 DNA sequence: TGTGCCAGCAGTGAATGGCGGGGGGCGACTCACATGAACACTGAAGCTTTCTTT. It yields the protein CASSEWRGATHMNTEAFF.